The 20 T cell receptor beta chains presented below share a single source sample, sequenced in a study of preoperative IRX-2 immunotherapy in early breast cancer. Some clones are missing from TCRdb's copy, which holds only in-frame ones; the method was immunoSEQ multiplex PCR. The profile shows about 43,000 clones, roughly 95% of them singletons. Regarding treatment: preoperative locoregional IRX-2 cytokine immunotherapy. The source material was tumor tissue, sampled after IRX-2 immunotherapy. The receptor set was obtained from a human donor with breast cancer.

The chain links TRBV19 to TRBJ1-3; D perhaps matches TRBD1 (6 bases). This CDR3 region has 15 residues. Germline V CDR1 and CDR2: LNHDA, SQIVND (reference sequence). V lost 10 bases and J lost 1, with 17 bases in between. CDR3 region: CATRRSGVSGNTIYF. The CDR3 bases are TGTGCCACCCGTCGCTCAGGGGTATCTGGAAACACCATATATTTT. Variable domain in full (rest from reference TRBV19 and TRBJ1-3): DGGITQSPKYLFRKEGQNVTLSCEQNLNHDAMYWYRQDPGQGLRLIYYSQIVNDFQKGDIAEGYSVSREKKESFPLTVTSAQKNPTAFYLCATRRSGVSGNTIYFGEGSWLTVV.

The V call is TRBV28, the J call TRBJ2-7, with D uncertain. This CDR3 is built from 15 residues. Per the germline V gene, CDR1 is MDHEN and CDR2 is SYDVKM. V was cut by 7 bases and J by 0 bases, with 16 bases left in between. CDR3 sequence: CASNPSGTSSYEQYF. CDR3 nucleotides: TGTGCCAGCAATCCGAGTGGTACAAGCTCCTACGAGCAGTACTTC.

This chain joins TRBV27 and TRBJ1-6, with 8 bases lining up with TRBD1. This CDR3 is built from 15 residues. J lost 9 bases, V lost 6 bases, and 10 bases had no gene match. From germline, CDR1 is MNHEY and CDR2 SMNVEV (reference sequence). The DNA of the CDR3 is TGTGCCAGCAGCCGGACAGGGATCGGATCTTCACCCCTCCACTTT. It encodes CASSRTGIGSSPLHF.

V gene TRBV5-1 combines with J gene TRBJ1-6; 8 bases map to TRBD1. The V segment lost 3 bases and the J segment 8 bases; nucleotides outside the gene matches: 7. The CDR3 totals 15 residues. The germline V gene encodes CDR1 SGHRS and CDR2 YFSETQ. Written as DNA, the CDR3 is TGCGCCAGCAGCTCTAGGACAGGGAGGGATTCACCCCTCCACTTT. Protein: CASSSRTGRDSPLHF. Filled out from reference TRBV5-1 and TRBJ1-6, the complete variable domain reads KAGVTQTPRYLIKTRGQQVTLSCSPISGHRSVSWYQQTPGQGLQFLFEYFSETQRNKGNFPGRFSGRQFSNSRSEMNVSTLELGDSALYLCASSSRTGRDSPLHFGNGTRLTVT.

The J gene is TRBJ2-5, the V gene TRBV6-6; D unclear. CDR1 and CDR2 (germline): MNHNY, SVGAGI (reference sequence). Trimming pared 4 bases from V and 1 base from J, leaving 10 bases between. CDR3 length equals 14 residues. The CDR3 nucleotides are TGTGCCAGCAGTTTGCTTGGGGTCCAAGAGACCCAGTACTTC. Protein: CASSLLGVQETQYF.

V and J are TRBV7-9 and TRBJ1-5; D is uncertain. V lost 1 base and J 1 base, leaving 8 bases between the germline ends. Germline V gene data show CDR1 as SEHNR and CDR2 as FQNEAQ (reference sequence). The CDR3 has 15 residues. The CDR3 DNA follows: TGTGCCAGCAGCTTAGGGGAATCCAGCAATCAGCCCCAGCATTTT. This sequence encodes CASSLGESSNQPQHF.

The chain links TRBV5-1 to TRBJ2-1; 8 nucleotides line up with TRBD1. The CDR3 loop spans 15 amino acids. In germline, CDR1 is SGHRS, CDR2 YFSETQ. V lost 0 bases and J lost 2; bases outside the gene matches: 1. CDR3 DNA sequence: TGCGCCAGCAGCTTGGGACAGGGGCCCTACAATGAGCAGTTCTTC. Translating it yields CASSLGQGPYNEQFF.

The table lists this clone with a count of one. V usage is TRBV5-4 and J usage is TRBJ1-1, with no clear D. Germline lookup yields CDR1 SGHNT and CDR2 YYREEE (reference sequence). V was cut by 3 bases and J by 8 bases, with 17 bases left in between. The CDR3 spans 14 residues. The CDR3 nucleotides are TGTGCCAGCAGCTCTAATACCGGACGGAAAGAAGCTTTCTTT. This sequence encodes CASSSNTGRKEAFF.

V and J are TRBV4-1 and TRBJ1-6; 7 bases agree with TRBD1. Germline V gives CDR1 MGHRA, CDR2 YSYEKL. The CDR3 is 16 residues long. V was clipped by 4 bases and J by 4 bases; unmatched bases: 7. The chain's CDR3 is CASSRGDRVYNSPLHF. The CDR3 DNA is TGCGCCAGCAGCCGAGGGGACAGAGTATATAATTCACCCCTCCACTTT.

This clone was seen a single time. The J gene is TRBJ2-5, the V gene TRBV4-2, with D possibly being TRBD1 or TRBD2 (5 bases each). CDR1 and CDR2 from the germline V gene are LGHNA and YNFKEQ. The CDR3 length is 16 residues. V was cut by 1 base and J by 0 bases, with 12 bases left in between. CDR3 region: CASSQASWGYQETQYF. The CDR3 DNA reads TGTGCCAGCAGCCAAGCAAGTTGGGGGTACCAAGAGACCCAGTACTTC.

V usage is TRBV7-8 and J usage is TRBJ1-2; maybe TRBD1 (5 bases). The CDR3 has 15 amino acids. The V gene's germline CDR1 is SGHVS and CDR2 FQNEAQ. Trimming took 4 bases from V and 3 from J, leaving 15 bases between them. CDR3 DNA sequence: TGTGCCAGCAGCTCCCGAGAATGGGGGGACTATGGCTACACCTTC. This sequence encodes CASSSREWGDYGYTF.

The chain recombines TRBV19 with TRBJ2-3; 8 positions agree with TRBD1. Germline assignment: CDR1 LNHDA and CDR2 SQIVND (reference sequence). After removal of 7 bases from V and 4 bases from J, the junction contained 10 bases not matched to a gene. This CDR3 is built from 15 residues. The CDR3 DNA is TGTGCCAGTAAAAGACAGGGGAATAGCGCAGATACGCAGTATTTT. Protein: CASKRQGNSADTQYF.

This chain uses TRBV27 with TRBJ1-5; D gene unclear. Between the trimmed V and J ends, which lost 5 bases and 2 bases, there was a span of 7 bases. The CDR3 spans 13 residues. Germline lookup yields CDR1 MNHEY and CDR2 SMNVEV (reference sequence). The CDR3: CASSTLRNQPQHF. DNA for the CDR3: TGTGCCAGCAGTACCCTACGCAATCAGCCCCAGCATTTT.

This clone has just one count. This chain joins TRBV19 and TRBJ2-5; tentatively, D is TRBD2 (5 bases). The CDR3 spans 14 residues. CDR1 is LNHDA, CDR2 SQIVND, per germline (reference sequence). Trimming left V 4 bases short and J 5 bases short, with 14 bases between. The CDR3 region is CASSTSGRGETQYF. The CDR3 bases are TGTGCCAGTAGTACTTCGGGGAGAGGGGAGACCCAGTACTTC.

This chain uses TRBV25-1 with TRBJ2-7, with D possibly TRBD2 on 6 matching bases. Germline CDR1 MGHDK, CDR2 SYGVNS. V shed 6 bases and J shed 3 bases, with 21 bases lying between them. The CDR3 is 16 residues long. The CDR3 region is CASSSLRGLRGYEQYF. The CDR3 bases are TGTGCCAGCAGCAGTTTGCGGGGACTTCGGGGCTACGAGCAGTACTTC.

V usage is TRBV12-5 and J usage is TRBJ1-2, with 7 bases identical to TRBD1. This CDR3 contains 17 residues. Germline V gene data show CDR1 as LGHNT and CDR2 as FRNRAP. J gave up 9 bases and V 7 bases, and 23 bases lay outside the gene matches. CDR3 DNA sequence: TGTGCTAGTGTCCAAGTACCAGACCCATCGGGGGACAGCCGCTACACCTTC. Encoded protein: CASVQVPDPSGDSRYTF.

The rearrangement links TRBV6-5 to TRBJ2-7; tentative D call: TRBD2 (5 bases). V lost 8 bases and J lost 2, with 16 bases in between. From germline, CDR1 is MNHEY and CDR2 SVGAGI. This CDR3 region has 14 residues. The CDR3 loop reads CASAVSLATYEQYF. The DNA of the CDR3 is TGTGCCAGCGCAGTGAGTCTAGCCACCTACGAGCAGTACTTC.

V usage is TRBV5-4 and J usage is TRBJ2-1; D is ambiguous. Germline loops: CDR1 SGHNT, CDR2 YYREEE (reference sequence). Trimming cost V 1 base and J 0 bases, with 2 bases left between them. This CDR3 comprises 13 residues. The CDR3 is CASSLNSYNEQFF. The DNA for the CDR3 is TGTGCCAGCAGCTTGAACTCCTACAATGAGCAGTTCTTC.

The chain joins TRBV7-9 to TRBJ2-3; tentatively, D is TRBD2 (6 bases). The CDR3 extends over 15 amino acids. Trimming shortened V by 5 bases and J by 2 bases, and 14 bases separated the two germline ends. From germline, CDR1 is SEHNR and CDR2 FQNEAQ (reference sequence). CDR3 coding DNA: TGTGCCAGCAGCCTGGGAGGAGCGGTCACAGATACGCAGTATTTT. It is translated as CASSLGGAVTDTQYF. The entire variable domain, with the rest obtained from reference TRBV7-9 and TRBJ2-3, is as follows: DTGVSQNPRHKITKRGQNVTFRCDPISEHNRLYWYRQTLGQGPEFLTYFQNEAQLEKSRLLSDRFSAERPKGSFSTLEIQRTEQGDSAMYLCASSLGGAVTDTQYFGPGTRLTVL.

J is TRBJ2-7 and V is TRBV5-4, with D perhaps TRBD1 (6 bases). There are 14 residues in the CDR3. Germline V lookup: CDR1 SGHNT, CDR2 YYREEE (reference sequence). The V gene lost 1 base and the J gene lost 2 bases, with 10 bases spanning the gap. The CDR3 DNA reads as TGTGCCAGCAGCTTGTGGCAGGGGACCTACGAGCAGTACTTC. Residues: CASSLWQGTYEQYF.